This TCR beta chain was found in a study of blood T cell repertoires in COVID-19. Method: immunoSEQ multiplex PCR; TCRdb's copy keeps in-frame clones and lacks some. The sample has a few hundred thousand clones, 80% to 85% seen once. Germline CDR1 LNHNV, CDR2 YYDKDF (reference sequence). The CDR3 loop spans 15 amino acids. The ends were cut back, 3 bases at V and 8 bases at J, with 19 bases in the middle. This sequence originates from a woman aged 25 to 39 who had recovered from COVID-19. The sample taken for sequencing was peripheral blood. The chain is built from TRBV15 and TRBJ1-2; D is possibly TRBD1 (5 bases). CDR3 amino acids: CATSSRDLIPGGYTF. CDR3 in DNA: TGTGCCACCAGCAGCCGGGACTTAATCCCGGGAGGCTACACCTTC.